The clone carrying this T cell receptor beta chain came up many times. The germline V gene has CDR1 SNHLY and CDR2 FYNNEI. The CDR3 loop spans 15 amino acids. V dropped 3 bases and J dropped 5 bases, with 14 bases sitting between them. TCRdb redid the calling of the 5' RACE reads with MiXCR, one entry per CDR3 protein. The sample consists of some 82,000 distinct CDR3 sequences, around 10% of them appearing once. These data come from a study of early T cells in non-severe SARS-CoV-2 infection. This receptor was obtained from an adult who was a healthcare worker with PCR-confirmed SARS-CoV-2 infection or an uninfected control (not recorded which). The J gene is TRBJ1-5, the V gene TRBV2, with D unresolved. The sequencing sample was made of whole blood. Here the CDR3 reads CASSDRGDYYQPQHF. CDR3 bases: TGTGCCAGCAGTGACCGGGGTGATTATTATCAGCCCCAGCATTTT. Filled out from reference TRBV2 and TRBJ1-5, the complete variable domain reads EPEVTQTPSHQVTQMGQEVILRCVPISNHLYFYWYRQILGQKVEFLVSFYNNEISEKSEIFDDQFSVERPDGSNFTLKIRSTKLEDSAMYFCASSDRGDYYQPQHFGDGTRLSIL.